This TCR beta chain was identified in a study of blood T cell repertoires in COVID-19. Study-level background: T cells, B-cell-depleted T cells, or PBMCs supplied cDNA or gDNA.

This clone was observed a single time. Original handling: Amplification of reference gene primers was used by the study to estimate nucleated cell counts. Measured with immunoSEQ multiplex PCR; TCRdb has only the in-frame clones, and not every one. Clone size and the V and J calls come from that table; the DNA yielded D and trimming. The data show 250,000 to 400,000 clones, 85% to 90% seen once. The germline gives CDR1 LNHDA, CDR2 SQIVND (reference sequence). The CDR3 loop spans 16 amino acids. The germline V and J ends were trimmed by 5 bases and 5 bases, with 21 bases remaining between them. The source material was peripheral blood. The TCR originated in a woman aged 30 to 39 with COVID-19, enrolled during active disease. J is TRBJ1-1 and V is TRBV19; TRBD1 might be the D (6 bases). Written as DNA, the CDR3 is TGTGCCAGTAGTTCGCCGGCCACCGGGACAAGGACTGAAGCTTTCTTT. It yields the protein CASSSPATGTRTEAFF.